This section outlines one T cell receptor beta chain sequence together with its context. Its antigen is unknown. No much larger clone is present one base from it, and per-base qualities are unavailable. The sample belongs to a study of T cell repertoires in cytomegalovirus infection (dated by TCRdb to between 2019 and 2020). Some background on the complete study: Alongside well-studied HLA-B-restricted epitopes, the peptide stimulations were aimed at recently identified HLA-C-restricted CMV epitopes, whose presentation resists viral immunomodulation. Donor HLA type was relevant to the analysis, because carriage of CMV infection together with the matching HLA type was indicated by public TCR beta signatures. Results and caveats for the whole study, not just this receptor: In the ex vivo response, HLA-C-restricted CMV-specific TCR beta clonotypes were dominant, and in two of eight donors the single most frequent clonotype came from this HLA-C-restricted group. Carriers of CMV infection plus the relevant HLA type were discriminated by the cumulative frequency of public TCR beta family members in the study cohort and in an independent roughly 400-donor cohort.

CDR1 SGHTS and CDR2 YDEGEE were looked up in the germline V gene. From cysteine to phenylalanine, the CDR3 is 13 amino acids long. The CDR3 DNA has 39 bases and is translated from base 1. A distance of 10 bases separates the germline ends of V and J, which lose 4 bases and 3 bases respectively. Sequenced using an Illumina HiSeq 1500. TCRdb passed the public sequencing reads through fastp at Q25 and MiXCR, retaining productive beta sequences. Every distinct CDR3 protein forms one entry, paired with its most common genes and DNA. This sample gives fewer than 950,000 distinct CDR3 sequences in total; 32% of them show up just once. The ten biggest clones cover roughly 12% of the sample. What this sample's treatment or condition label stands for: in vitro stimulation with specific CMV peptide epitopes to enrich CMV-specific T cells.

The sequences come from cultured CD8+ T cells from PBMCs, collected from culture after CMV antigen stimulation. Here the chain combines TRBV5-8 and TRBJ1-2; possibly the D gene is TRBD1, per 5 matching bases. The sequence was collected from a human donor in good health (CMV status not recorded). Some clones in this sample may be carry-over from other donors' samples. Read as DNA, the sequence is TGTGCCAGCAGCGGGGACGGGCACTATGGCTACACCTTC. This translates into CASSGDGHYGYTF. The reference TRBV5-8 and TRBJ1-2 proteins fill in what lies around the CDR3, so the full variable domain reads EAGVTQSPTHLIKTRGQQATLRCSPISGHTSVYWYQQALGLGLQFLLWYDEGEERNRGNFPPRFSGRQFPNYSSELNVNALELEDSALYLCASSGDGHYGYTFGSGTRLTVV.